Listed below are T cell receptor beta chains from one sample, sequenced in a study of T cell repertoires in cytomegalovirus infection. One entry per CDR3 protein, called by TCRdb with MiXCR from the reads. There are roughly 500,000 distinct CDR3 sequences in the sample; approximately 42% occur only once, and about two fifths lies in the top ten. The antigens these receptors bind are not known. The source was cultured PBMCs, collected from culture after CMV antigen stimulation. The receptors come from a human donor in good health (CMV status not recorded). Some clones in this sample may be carry-over from other donors' samples. The CDR3 runs from the conserved cysteine through the conserved F or W. Fields, in order: J gene, clone size, V gene, D gene, CDR3 DNA, CDR3 protein. D genes are given only for firm matches. Some rows have no size entry. The others give once, few or many, or a class for an expanded clone.

>TRBJ2-1|few|TRBV7-2|TRBD2
TGTGCCAGCAGCCCACGTTGGCTAGCGGGAGGGAATGAGCAGTTCTTC
CASSPRWLAGGNEQFF
>TRBJ2-7|few|TRBV7-2|TRBD2
TGTGCCAGCAGCCACTCGGGGGGCTCCTACGAGCAGTACTTC
CASSHSGGSYEQYF
>TRBJ2-5|few|TRBV11-2|TRBD2
TGTGCCAGCAGCTCAGACGGACTAGCGGCCGGCACCCAGTACTTC
CASSSDGLAAGTQYF
>TRBJ1-6|many|TRBV12-3/TRBV12-4|NA
TGTGCCAGCAGCTTAGTTGGGAATTCACCCCTCCACTTT
CASSLVGNSPLHF
>TRBJ1-6|NA|TRBV7-2|TRBD1
TGTGCCGGAAGACAGGGAACCAATTCACCCCTCCACTTT
CAGRQGTNSPLHF
>TRBJ2-7|NA|TRBV18|NA
TGTGCCAGCTCACGGGGACGGAGATACGAGCAGTACTTC
CASSRGRRYEQYF
>TRBJ2-6|NA|TRBV7-2|NA
TGTGCCAGCAGGCGTGAAGGGGGGGCGTGGGGGGCCAACGTCCTGACTTTC
CASRREGGAWGANVLTF
>TRBJ2-7|NA|TRBV6-6|TRBD2
TGTGCCAGCAGTCGAGGACTAGCCGGGAGTAGGGACTTC
CASSRGLAGSRDF
>TRBJ1-1|NA|TRBV6-1|TRBD1
TGTGCCAGCAGTGCCCAGGGGGGCGCAGCGTGGAACACTGAAGCTTTCTTT
CASSAQGGAAWNTEAFF
>TRBJ2-3|NA|TRBV20-1|NA
TGCAGTGCTAGAGATTTGGATTCCCCAGATACGCAGTATTTT
CSARDLDSPDTQYF
>TRBJ1-1|NA|TRBV28|NA
TGTGCCACAGGATCAGGCCGGGGTGCTTTCTTT
CATGSGRGAFF
>TRBJ2-1|NA|TRBV6-5|NA
TGTGCCAGCAGTTACTCGATTCCGGTTTCCCCGAATGAGCAGTTCTTC
CASSYSIPVSPNEQFF
>TRBJ2-1|few|TRBV28|NA
TGTGCCAGCAGTCCTTGGGGGAGGCGTAGCTCCTACAATGAGCAGTTCTTC
CASSPWGRRSSYNEQFF
>TRBJ1-6|NA|TRBV7-2|NA
TGTGCCAGCAGCATCATTCCAGGGGCTAGCTCCTATAATTCACCCCTCCACTTT
CASSIIPGASSYNSPLHF
>TRBJ1-5|NA|TRBV12-3/TRBV12-4|TRBD1
TGTGCCAGCAGTTTTCGGACAGGGGTTGGCCCCCAGCATTTT
CASSFRTGVGPQHF
>TRBJ2-3|NA|TRBV15|TRBD2
TGTGCCACCAGCAATCTTGGTGGCGGGAGATCAGATACGCAGTATTTT
CATSNLGGGRSDTQYF
>TRBJ1-1|few|TRBV7-2|TRBD1
TGTGCCAGCAGCTTAGCAGGAGTAGGGACAGGGAACACTGAAGCTTTCTTT
CASSLAGVGTGNTEAFF
>TRBJ2-1|NA|TRBV7-9|TRBD2
TGTGCCAGCAGACCGGCGGGGGGGCCATACAATGAGCAGTTCTTC
CASRPAGGPYNEQFF
>TRBJ2-3|few|TRBV7-2|NA
TGTGCCAGCAGCACCGACGGCCCAGATACGCAGTATTTT
CASSTDGPDTQYF
>TRBJ2-7|NA|TRBV4-1|TRBD1
TGCGCCAGCAGCCAAGTGGGGGACAGGATATGGGGCGAGCAGTACTTC
CASSQVGDRIWGEQYF
>TRBJ1-3|NA|TRBV20-1|NA
TGCAGTGCTAGAGGCCCCGGCAGCTCTGGAAACACCATATATTTT
CSARGPGSSGNTIYF
>TRBJ1-1|NA|TRBV12-3/TRBV12-4|NA
TGTGCCAGCAGTCAGGAAATGAACACTGAAGCTTTCTTT
CASSQEMNTEAFF
>TRBJ2-2|few|TRBV7-2|NA
TGTGCCAGCAGCCCTCAGGGGGGGGCGAGCGGGGAGCTGTTTTTT
CASSPQGGASGELFF
>TRBJ2-3|NA|TRBV6-1|NA
TGTGCCAGCAGGGGGACCGTAAGCACAGATACGCAGTATTTT
CASRGTVSTDTQYF